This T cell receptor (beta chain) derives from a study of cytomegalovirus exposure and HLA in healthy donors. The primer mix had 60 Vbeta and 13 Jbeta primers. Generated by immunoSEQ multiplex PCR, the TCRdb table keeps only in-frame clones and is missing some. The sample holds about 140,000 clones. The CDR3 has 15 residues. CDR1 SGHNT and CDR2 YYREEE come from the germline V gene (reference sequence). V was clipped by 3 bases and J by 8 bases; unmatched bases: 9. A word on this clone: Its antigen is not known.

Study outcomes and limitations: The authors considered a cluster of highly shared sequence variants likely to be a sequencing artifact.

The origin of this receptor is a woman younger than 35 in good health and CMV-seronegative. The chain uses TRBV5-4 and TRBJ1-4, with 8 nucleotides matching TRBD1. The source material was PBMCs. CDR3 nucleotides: TGTGCCAGCAGCTCTGGACAGGGAGGAGAGGAAAAACTGTTTTTT. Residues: CASSSGQGGEEKLFF.